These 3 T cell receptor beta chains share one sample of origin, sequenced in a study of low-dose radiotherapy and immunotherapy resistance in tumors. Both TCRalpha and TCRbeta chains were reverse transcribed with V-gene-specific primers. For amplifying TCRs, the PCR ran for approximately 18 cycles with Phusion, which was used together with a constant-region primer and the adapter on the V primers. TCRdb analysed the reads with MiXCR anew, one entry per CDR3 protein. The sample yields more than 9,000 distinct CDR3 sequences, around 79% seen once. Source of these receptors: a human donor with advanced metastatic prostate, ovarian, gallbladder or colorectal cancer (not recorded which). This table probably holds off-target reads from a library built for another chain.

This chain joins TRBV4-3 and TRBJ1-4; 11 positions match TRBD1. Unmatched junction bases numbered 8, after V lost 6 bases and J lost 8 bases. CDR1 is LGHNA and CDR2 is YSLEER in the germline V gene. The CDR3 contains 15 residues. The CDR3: CASSSGQGEREKLFF. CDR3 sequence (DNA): TGCGCCAGCAGTTCGGGACAGGGGGAACGGGAAAAACTGTTTTTT.

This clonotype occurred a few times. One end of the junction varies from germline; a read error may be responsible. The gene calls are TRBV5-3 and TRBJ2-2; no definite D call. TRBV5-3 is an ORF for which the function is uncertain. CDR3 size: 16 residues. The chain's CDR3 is CASSWAGFSATGELFF. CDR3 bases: TGTGCCAGCAGCTGGGCTGGCTTTAGTGCCACCGGGGAGCTGTTTTTT.

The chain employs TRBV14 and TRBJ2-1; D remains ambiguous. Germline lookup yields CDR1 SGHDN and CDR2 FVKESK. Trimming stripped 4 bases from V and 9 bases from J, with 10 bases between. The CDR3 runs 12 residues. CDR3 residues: CASSRAYGEQFF. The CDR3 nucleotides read TGTGCCAGCAGCCGGGCTTACGGTGAGCAGTTCTTC.